This T cell receptor beta chain stems from a study of PD-1 and CTLA-4 blockade in melanoma. This clone was seen a single time. Germline V CDR1 and CDR2: KGHDR, SFDVKD. V lost 0 bases to trimming and J lost 1 base, with 2 bases between them. CDR3 size: 14 residues. Using immunoSEQ multiplex PCR, the repertoire was profiled, and TCRdb retains in-frame clones only, with some absent. Of 34,000 or so clones listed, about 87% are singletons. The receptor was isolated from a human donor with melanoma. Sequencing was performed on CD8+ T cells from peripheral blood, taken from a patient given anti-PD-1 treatment. V usage is TRBV24-1 and J usage is TRBJ2-2; D is ambiguous. The CDR3 nucleotides are TGTGCCACCAGTGATTTGCAGAACACCGGGGAGCTGTTTTTT. Translation gives CATSDLQNTGELFF.